The clone carrying this T cell receptor beta chain was picked up a small number of times. The ends were cut back, 9 bases at V and 6 bases at J, with 17 bases in the middle. Germline CDR1 KGHDR, CDR2 SFDVKD. The CDR3 runs to 14 residues. A second PCR, run for about 6 to 11 cycles, used a sample-barcoded 5' primer plus a J-beta primer mix. TCRdb reanalysed the 5' RACE reads using MiXCR and keeps one entry per CDR3 protein. The sample comprises hundreds of thousands of distinct CDR3 sequences, 25% of which are singletons, and roughly a tenth rests with the top ten. This record comes from a study of blood T cells in healthy people across ages. These data also featured in a second study, about T cells of mothers and their children.

The TCR was taken from a boy aged 5-17 years in good health. Sequenced: blood. This rearrangement joins TRBV24-1 to TRBJ2-1; D is perhaps TRBD2 (5 bases). The CDR3 nucleotides are TGTGCCACCGGGGTGTCGGGAACCGGCAATGAGCAGTTCTTC. This encodes CATGVSGTGNEQFF.